A single sample is the source of the 20 T cell receptor beta chains below, sequenced in a study of metastatic and nonmetastatic thyroid tumors (dated by TCRdb to about 2020). Receptors were amplified or captured by PCR. This sample was sequenced with an Illumina HiSeq 4000. TCRdb reworked the public reads: Q25 trimming with fastp, MiXCR clone assembly, productive beta chains retained. The sample table shows about 19,000 clones, and 34% are seen once. In total, the top ten clones hold more than 8% of the sample. No patient had received any treatment before thyroid surgery. Sequenced material: tumor tissue. The receptors originated from a male donor with papillary thyroid cancer or a benign thyroid nodule (not recorded which). Some clones in this sample may be carry-over from other donors' samples.

This clone is classed as medium-sized (0.01 to 0.1%). The chain recombines TRBV9 with TRBJ2-3, with D tentatively TRBD1 or TRBD2 (6 bases each). Trimming took off 3 bases at V and 0 bases at J, with 14 bases between the two ends. This CDR3 has 16 residues. CDR1 SGDLS and CDR2 YYNGEE come from the germline V gene. Here the CDR3 DNA reads TGTGCCAGCAGCGCCTTAGGGGGGCTGAGCACAGATACGCAGTATTTT. This codes for CASSALGGLSTDTQYF.

The sample holds a few counts of this clone. The chain's CDR3 is CASTPSAATDTQYF. CDR3 DNA: TGTGCCAGCACGCCTAGTGCAGCCACAGATACGCAGTATTTT. V gene TRBV6-1 combines with J gene TRBJ2-3; D gene uncertain. The length of the CDR3 is 14 residues. Germline V gene lookup returns CDR1 MNHNS and CDR2 SASEGT. The V gene lost 7 bases and the J gene lost 2 bases, with 13 bases spanning the gap.

Only a few counts were recorded for this clone. V usage is TRBV19 and J usage is TRBJ2-7; D assignment may be TRBD1 or TRBD2 (6 bases each). The V end was cut by 3 bases, the J end by 2 bases, with 8 bases between. The V gene's germline CDR1 is LNHDA and CDR2 SQIVND (reference sequence). The CDR3 spans 13 residues. The CDR3 DNA reads as TGTGCCAGTAGTATGGAGGGGGCCTACGAGCAGTACTTC. Protein sequence: CASSMEGAYEQYF.

The DNA for the CDR3 is TGCAGTGCTACCGGGACGGTCCCCCCTAAATACGAGCAGTACTTC. Translated: CSATGTVPPKYEQYF. The rearrangement joins TRBV20-1 to TRBJ2-7, with D tentatively TRBD1 or TRBD2 (5 bases each). Trimming cost V 4 bases and J 4 bases, with 20 bases left between them. Germline loops: CDR1 DFQATT, CDR2 SNEGSKA (reference sequence). The CDR3 runs to 15 residues.

A few counts support this clone. The DNA of the CDR3 is TGTGCCAGCAGTCAACTCGCAAGGGGGGCAGCAGTTGCTTTCTTT. It encodes CASSQLARGAAVAFF. The V and J genes are TRBV28 and TRBJ1-1; D might be TRBD1 (6 bases). This CDR3 spans 15 amino acids. Trimming took 5 bases from V and 11 from J, leaving 24 bases between them. Germline assignment: CDR1 MDHEN and CDR2 SYDVKM.

This clone appeared a few times. A much larger clone lies a single base off, so this may be a read error. The chain uses TRBV5-5 and TRBJ2-7; D is undetermined. Germline V gives CDR1 SGHKS, CDR2 YYEKEE (reference sequence). The CDR3 totals 13 residues. The CDR3 here is CAISTGPRYEQYF. For the CDR3, the DNA is TGTGCCATCAGCACCGGGCCCCGCTACGAGCAGTACTTC.

This clone was counted many times. The rearrangement joins TRBV10-1 to TRBJ1-5; D not resolved. CDR3 length equals 13 residues. CDR1 and CDR2 from the germline V gene are WNHNN and SYGVQD (reference sequence). V dropped 5 bases and J dropped 4 bases, with 9 bases sitting between them. The CDR3: CASSLALNQPQHF. Written as DNA, the CDR3 is TGCGCCAGCAGTCTGGCTCTTAATCAGCCCCAGCATTTT.

This clone appeared a few times. The chain links TRBV6-2 or TRBV6-3 to TRBJ2-5, with no clear D. The CDR3 sequence is 15 residues long. The germline V gene has CDR1 MNHEY and CDR2 SVGEGT. Trimming took off 0 bases at V and 0 bases at J, with 8 bases between the two ends. The CDR3 region is CASSYSKVYQETQYF. The CDR3 DNA reads as TGTGCCAGCAGTTACTCGAAAGTGTACCAAGAGACCCAGTACTTC.

Of note for this clone: One end of the junction does not line up with germline, which may come from a read error. This sequence joins TRBV6-1 and TRBJ1-4; D may be TRBD1 (6 bases). CDR1 and CDR2 from the germline V gene are MNHNS and SASEGT. This CDR3 spans 14 amino acids. The CDR3 reads CASSGLGANEKMFF. In DNA form, the CDR3 reads TGTGCCAGCAGTGGGCTGGGGGCAAATGAAAAAATGTTTTTT.

The V call is TRBV6-1, the J call TRBJ2-5; a weak D match, TRBD2 (6 bases). This CDR3 has 15 residues. V lost 7 bases, J lost 4 bases, and 19 bases lay in between. Germline V lookup: CDR1 MNHNS, CDR2 SASEGT. CDR3 coding DNA: TGTGCCAGCAAGGCTAGCGTATCCTCTTCAGAGACCCAGTACTTC. Translated, it gives CASKASVSSSETQYF.

This clone has a handful of counts. V and J are TRBV6-2 or TRBV6-3 and TRBJ2-7; 7 bases agree with TRBD1. From germline, CDR1 is MNHEY and CDR2 SVGEGT. Trimming cost V 10 bases and J 0 bases; bases outside gene matches: 9. This CDR3 is built from 14 residues. CDR3 nucleotides: TGTGCCACCTCCTCGGGACAGAGCTCCTACGAGCAGTACTTC. Its translation is CATSSGQSSYEQYF.

V gene TRBV5-1 combines with J gene TRBJ2-2, with a tentative D call TRBD1 (6 bases). Trimming removed 4 bases at V and 6 bases at J, with 10 bases between. The germline V gene encodes CDR1 SGHRS and CDR2 YFSETQ. This CDR3 is built from 13 residues. The CDR3 spells CASSHQGPGELFF. CDR3 coding DNA: TGCGCCAGCAGCCATCAGGGGCCCGGGGAGCTGTTTTTT.

This rearrangement joins TRBV7-3 to TRBJ1-1; the D is unclear. The CDR3 is 13 residues long. Germline CDR1 and CDR2: SGHTA and FQGTGA. V gave up 3 bases and J gave up 4 bases, with 9 bases separating them. The CDR3 loop is CASSLMAFTEAFF. The CDR3 DNA is TGTGCCAGCAGCTTGATGGCCTTCACTGAAGCTTTCTTT.

The chain combines TRBV20-1 with TRBJ2-3; D possibly corresponds to TRBD1 (5 bases). V lost 6 bases, J lost 5 bases, and 9 bases lay in between. Germline assignment: CDR1 DFQATT and CDR2 SNEGSKA (reference sequence). There are 11 residues in the CDR3. CDR3 bases: TGCAGTGCGAAAGGGGTAGATACGCAGTATTTT. Translated: CSAKGVDTQYF.

This clone has ten or more counts. The chain joins TRBV25-1 to TRBJ1-3; D is uncertain. V was pared by 0 bases and J by 7 bases, with 7 bases between. The CDR3 extends over 13 amino acids. Germline CDR1 MGHDK, CDR2 SYGVNS. The CDR3 nucleotides read TGTGCCAGCAGTGAATACGTCGGCAACACCATATATTTT. As protein: CASSEYVGNTIYF.

This clone counts as medium-sized. The genes are TRBV15 and TRBJ2-7; D call uncertain. V lost 4 bases and J lost 0, with 10 bases in between. Germline assignment: CDR1 LNHNV and CDR2 YYDKDF (reference sequence). The CDR3 covers 14 residues. CDR3 nucleotides: TGTGCCACCAGCAAAGGGCGAAGCTCCTACGAGCAGTACTTC. It yields the protein CATSKGRSSYEQYF.

The chain combines TRBV6-2 or TRBV6-3 with TRBJ2-7; 8 nucleotides agree with TRBD1. This CDR3 region has 14 residues. The V and J ends lost 2 bases and 1 base, in that order; junction bases with no gene match: 1. Looked up from germline, CDR1 is MNHEY and CDR2 is SVGEGT. The DNA of the CDR3 is TGTGCCAGCAGTTACCAGGGGGCATCCTACGAGCAGTACTTC. Its translation: CASSYQGASYEQYF.

The rearrangement uses TRBV28 and TRBJ2-7; TRBD1 aligns across 7 bases. V shed 2 bases and J 0 bases; nucleotides not matched to a gene: 7. Germline CDR1 MDHEN, CDR2 SYDVKM. The CDR3 contains 16 residues. The CDR3 loop is CASSLPDRAYSYEQYF. The CDR3 DNA sequence: TGTGCCAGCAGTTTACCCGACAGGGCCTACTCCTACGAGCAGTACTTC.

The sample holds many counts of this clone. The rearrangement joins TRBV16 to TRBJ2-3; the match to TRBD2 covers 9 bases. There are 17 residues in the CDR3. Trimming cost V 1 base and J 3 bases; bases outside gene matches: 8. Looked up from germline, CDR1 is KGHSY and CDR2 is FQNENV. In DNA, the CDR3 is TGTGCCAGCAGCCAATTTGAGGTTAGCGGGAGAACAGATACGCAGTATTTT. Protein: CASSQFEVSGRTDTQYF.

This clone was picked up a small number of times. This chain connects TRBV5-1 to TRBJ1-2, with a tentative D call TRBD1 (6 bases). Per germline, CDR1 SGHRS and CDR2 YFSETQ. This CDR3 contains 13 residues. The V and J ends lost 0 bases and 7 bases respectively, with 10 bases between them. The CDR3 spells CASSLGGGRGYTF. The CDR3 region has the DNA TGCGCCAGCAGCTTGGGGGGGGGCCGTGGCTACACCTTC.